These 2 T cell receptor beta chains originate from one sample sequenced in a study of T-cell memory formation after mild COVID-19. Each CDR3 protein gets one entry after TCRdb re-called the 5' RACE reads with MiXCR. The sample shows 300,000 to 400,000 distinct CDR3 sequences, 25% to 30% of them seen only once. Sequenced input: PBMCs or a T cell subset sorted from them (not recorded which). The origin of the receptors is an adult woman who had mild COVID-19 (a few samples of this study predate the infection). Cell type and time point are not known.

The chain employs TRBV7-2 and TRBJ1-1, with D hard to call. The germline V gene has CDR1 SGHTA and CDR2 FQGNSA. V was clipped by 3 bases and J by 4 bases, with 12 bases between them. This CDR3 contains 14 residues. The CDR3 loop reads CASSFAVIGTEAFF. The CDR3 coding sequence is TGTGCCAGCAGCTTTGCCGTGATCGGCACTGAAGCTTTCTTT.

The CDR3 here is CTSSLGVYTDTQYF. In DNA, the CDR3 is TGCACCAGCTCCCTGGGGGTTTACACAGATACGCAGTATTTT. The chain combines TRBV1 with TRBJ2-3; whether TRBD1, the table's D call, matches the DNA was not checked. TRBV1 is noted as a pseudogene. The CDR3 loop spans 14 amino acids.